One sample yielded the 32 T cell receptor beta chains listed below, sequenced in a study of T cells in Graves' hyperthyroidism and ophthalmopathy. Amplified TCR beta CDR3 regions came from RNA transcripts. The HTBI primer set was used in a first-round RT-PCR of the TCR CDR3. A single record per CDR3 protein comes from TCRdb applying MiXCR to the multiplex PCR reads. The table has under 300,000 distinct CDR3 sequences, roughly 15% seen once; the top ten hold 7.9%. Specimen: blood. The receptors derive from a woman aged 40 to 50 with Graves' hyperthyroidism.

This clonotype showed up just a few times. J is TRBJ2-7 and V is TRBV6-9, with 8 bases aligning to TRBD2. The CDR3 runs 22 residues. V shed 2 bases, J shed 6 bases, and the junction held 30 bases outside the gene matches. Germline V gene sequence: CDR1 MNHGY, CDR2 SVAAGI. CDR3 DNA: TGTGCCAGCAGTTATACCGGACTTCGGAAGAGCGGGAGAGCCGGCGGAGGGCTCGAGCAGTACTTC. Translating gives CASSYTGLRKSGRAGGGLEQYF.

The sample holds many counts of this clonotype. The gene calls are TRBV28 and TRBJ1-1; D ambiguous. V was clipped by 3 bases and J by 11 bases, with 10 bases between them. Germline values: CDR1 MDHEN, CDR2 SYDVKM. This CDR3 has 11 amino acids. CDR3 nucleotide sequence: TGTGCCAGCAGTTTTCAGTTTATGGCTTTCTTT. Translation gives CASSFQFMAFF.

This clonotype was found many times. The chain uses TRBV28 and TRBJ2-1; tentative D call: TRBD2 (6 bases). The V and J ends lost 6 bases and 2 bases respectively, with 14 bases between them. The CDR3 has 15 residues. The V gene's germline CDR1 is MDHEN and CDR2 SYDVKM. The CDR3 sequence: CASSLGTPAYNEQFF. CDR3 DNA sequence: TGTGCCAGCAGCCTCGGGACTCCCGCCTACAATGAGCAGTTCTTC.

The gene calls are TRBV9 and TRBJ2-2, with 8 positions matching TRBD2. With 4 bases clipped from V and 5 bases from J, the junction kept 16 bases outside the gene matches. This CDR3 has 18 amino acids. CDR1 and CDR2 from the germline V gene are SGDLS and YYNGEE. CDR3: CASSPRPREGLGTGELFF. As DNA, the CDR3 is TGTGCCAGCAGCCCCCGACCCCGGGAGGGGCTGGGGACCGGGGAGCTGTTTTTT.

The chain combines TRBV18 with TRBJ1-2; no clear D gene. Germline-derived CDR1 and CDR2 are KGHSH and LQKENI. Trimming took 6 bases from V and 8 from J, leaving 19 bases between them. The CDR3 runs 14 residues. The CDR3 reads CASSPSNRVEGYTF. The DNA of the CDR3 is TGTGCCAGCTCCCCGTCGAACCGAGTGGAGGGCTACACCTTC.

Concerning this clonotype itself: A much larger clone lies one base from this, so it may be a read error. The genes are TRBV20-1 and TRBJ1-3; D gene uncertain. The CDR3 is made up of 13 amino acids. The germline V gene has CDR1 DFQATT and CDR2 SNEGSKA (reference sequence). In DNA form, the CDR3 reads TGCAGAGCTAGAGTAGGCTCTGGAAACACCATATATTTT. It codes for CRARVGSGNTIYF.

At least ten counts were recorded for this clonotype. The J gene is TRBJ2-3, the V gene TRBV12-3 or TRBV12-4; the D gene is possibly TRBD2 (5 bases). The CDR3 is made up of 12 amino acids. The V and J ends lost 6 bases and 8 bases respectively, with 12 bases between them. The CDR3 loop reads CASSPLLVTQYF. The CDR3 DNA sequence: TGTGCCAGCAGCCCCTTACTAGTTACGCAGTATTTT.

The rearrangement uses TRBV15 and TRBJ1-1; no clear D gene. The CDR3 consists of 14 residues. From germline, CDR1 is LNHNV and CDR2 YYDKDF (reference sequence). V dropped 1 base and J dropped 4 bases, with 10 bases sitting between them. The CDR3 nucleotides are TGTGCCACCAGCAGAGCGGCCGGGGTCACTGAAGCTTTCTTT. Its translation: CATSRAAGVTEAFF. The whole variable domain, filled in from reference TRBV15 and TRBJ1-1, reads DAMVIQNPRYQVTQFGKPVTLSCSQTLNHNVMYWYQQKSSQAPKLLFHYYDKDFNNEADTPDNFQSRRPNTSFCFLDIRSPGLGDTAMYLCATSRAAGVTEAFFGQGTRLTVV.

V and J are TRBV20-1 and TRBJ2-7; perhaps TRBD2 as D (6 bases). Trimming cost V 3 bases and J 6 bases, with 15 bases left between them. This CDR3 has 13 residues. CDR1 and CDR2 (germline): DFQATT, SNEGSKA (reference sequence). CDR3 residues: CSARGLQRAEQYF. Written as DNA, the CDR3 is TGCAGTGCTAGGGGTCTACAGCGGGCCGAGCAGTACTTC.

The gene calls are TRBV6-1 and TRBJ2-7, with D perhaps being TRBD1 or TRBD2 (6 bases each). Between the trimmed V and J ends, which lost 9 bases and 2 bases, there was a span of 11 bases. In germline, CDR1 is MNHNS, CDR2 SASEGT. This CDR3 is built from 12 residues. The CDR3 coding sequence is TGTGCCAGTCGTCGGGGGCCCTACGAGCAGTACTTC. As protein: CASRRGPYEQYF.

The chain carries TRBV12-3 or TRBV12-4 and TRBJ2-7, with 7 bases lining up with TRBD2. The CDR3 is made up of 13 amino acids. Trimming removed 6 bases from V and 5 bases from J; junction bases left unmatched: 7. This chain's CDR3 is CASSGRGGNEQYF. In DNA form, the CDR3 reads TGTGCCAGCAGCGGACGGGGAGGGAACGAGCAGTACTTC.

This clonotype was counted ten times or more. This chain's CDR3 is CAIQGASNQPQHF. The CDR3, as DNA: TGTGCCATCCAGGGGGCGAGCAATCAGCCCCAGCATTTT. The chain uses TRBV10-3 and TRBJ1-5, with TRBD1 identical over 8 bases. The length of the CDR3 is 13 residues. J gave up 1 base and V 8 bases, and 1 base lay outside the gene matches. The germline V gene encodes CDR1 ENHRY and CDR2 SYGVKD.

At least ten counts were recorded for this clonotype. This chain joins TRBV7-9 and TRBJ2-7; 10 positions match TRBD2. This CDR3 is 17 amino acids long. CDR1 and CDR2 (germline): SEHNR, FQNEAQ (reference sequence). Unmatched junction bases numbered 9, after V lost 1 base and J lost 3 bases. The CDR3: CASSLDSSGRGNYEQYF. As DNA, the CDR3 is TGTGCCAGCAGCTTAGATTCCAGCGGGAGGGGAAACTACGAGCAGTACTTC.

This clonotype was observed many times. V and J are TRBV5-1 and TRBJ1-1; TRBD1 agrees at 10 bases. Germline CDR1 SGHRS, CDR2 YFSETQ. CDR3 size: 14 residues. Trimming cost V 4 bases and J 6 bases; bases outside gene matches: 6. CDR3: CASSLPTGGSEAFF. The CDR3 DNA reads TGCGCCAGCAGCCTTCCGACAGGGGGCTCTGAAGCTTTCTTT. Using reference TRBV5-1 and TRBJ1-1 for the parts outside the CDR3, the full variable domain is KAGVTQTPRYLIKTRGQQVTLSCSPISGHRSVSWYQQTPGQGLQFLFEYFSETQRNKGNFPGRFSGRQFSNSRSEMNVSTLELGDSALYLCASSLPTGGSEAFFGQGTRLTVV.

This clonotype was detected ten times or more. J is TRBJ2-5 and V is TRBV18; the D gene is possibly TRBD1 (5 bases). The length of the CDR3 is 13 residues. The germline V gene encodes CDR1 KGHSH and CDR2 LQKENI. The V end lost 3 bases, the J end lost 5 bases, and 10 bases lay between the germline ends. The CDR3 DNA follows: TGTGCCAGCTCACCTGGGGCGGCGGAGACCCAGTACTTC. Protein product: CASSPGAAETQYF.

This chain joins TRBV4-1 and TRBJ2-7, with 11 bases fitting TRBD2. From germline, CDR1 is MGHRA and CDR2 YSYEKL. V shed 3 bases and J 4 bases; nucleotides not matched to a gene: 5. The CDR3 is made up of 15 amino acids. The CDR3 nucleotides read TGCGCCAGCAGCCAGGGGGCTAGCGGGGGGTACGAGCAGTACTTC. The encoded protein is CASSQGASGGYEQYF.

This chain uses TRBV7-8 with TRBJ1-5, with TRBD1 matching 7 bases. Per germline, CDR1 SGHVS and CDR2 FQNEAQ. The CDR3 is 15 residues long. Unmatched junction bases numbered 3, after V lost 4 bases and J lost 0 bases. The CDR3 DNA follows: TGTGCCAGCAGCTACGGACAGGTTAGCAATCAGCCCCAGCATTTT. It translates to CASSYGQVSNQPQHF.

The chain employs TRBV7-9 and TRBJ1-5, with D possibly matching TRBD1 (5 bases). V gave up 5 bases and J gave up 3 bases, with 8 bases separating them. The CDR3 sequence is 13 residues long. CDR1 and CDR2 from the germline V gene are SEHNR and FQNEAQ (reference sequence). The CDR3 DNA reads TGTGCCAGCAGCCCAGGGACCAATCAGCCCCAGCATTTT. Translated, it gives CASSPGTNQPQHF.

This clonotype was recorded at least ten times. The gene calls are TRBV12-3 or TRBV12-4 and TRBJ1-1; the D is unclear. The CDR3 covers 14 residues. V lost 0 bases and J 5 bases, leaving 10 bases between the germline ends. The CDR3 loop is CASSLAGSGTEAFF. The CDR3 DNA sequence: TGTGCCAGCAGTTTAGCAGGGAGTGGGACTGAAGCTTTCTTT.

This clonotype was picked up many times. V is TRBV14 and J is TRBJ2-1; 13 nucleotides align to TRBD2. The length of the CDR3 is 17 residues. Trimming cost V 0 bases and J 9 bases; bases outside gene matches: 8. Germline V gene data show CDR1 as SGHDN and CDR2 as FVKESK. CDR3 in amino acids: CASSQDGLLAGGGEQFF. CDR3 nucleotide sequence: TGTGCCAGCAGCCAAGACGGGCTACTAGCGGGAGGGGGTGAGCAGTTCTTC.

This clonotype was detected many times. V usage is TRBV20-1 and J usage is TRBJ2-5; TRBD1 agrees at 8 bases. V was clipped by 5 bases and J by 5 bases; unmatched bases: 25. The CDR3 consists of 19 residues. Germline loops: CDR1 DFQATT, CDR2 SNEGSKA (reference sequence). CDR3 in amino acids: CSAYYSMTGTGGLWETQYF. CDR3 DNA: TGCAGTGCTTACTATTCCATGACCGGGACAGGAGGTCTGTGGGAGACCCAGTACTTC.

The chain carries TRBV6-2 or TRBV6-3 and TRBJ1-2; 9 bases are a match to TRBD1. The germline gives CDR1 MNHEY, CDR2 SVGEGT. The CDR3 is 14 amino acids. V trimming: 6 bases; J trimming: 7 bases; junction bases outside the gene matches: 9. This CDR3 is CASRGQGKFGGYTF. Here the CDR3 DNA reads TGTGCCAGCAGGGGACAGGGAAAGTTTGGTGGCTACACCTTC.

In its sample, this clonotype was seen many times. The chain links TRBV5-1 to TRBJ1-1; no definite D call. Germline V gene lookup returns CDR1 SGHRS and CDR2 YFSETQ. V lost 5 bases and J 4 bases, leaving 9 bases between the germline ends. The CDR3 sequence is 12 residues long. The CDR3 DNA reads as TGCGCCAGCAGTGATGAAGGCACTGAAGCTTTCTTT. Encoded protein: CASSDEGTEAFF.

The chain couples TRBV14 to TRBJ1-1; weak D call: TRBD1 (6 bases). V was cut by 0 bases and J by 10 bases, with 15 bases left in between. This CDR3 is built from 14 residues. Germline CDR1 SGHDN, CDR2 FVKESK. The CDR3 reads CASSQDGSTGRAFF. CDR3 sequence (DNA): TGTGCCAGCAGCCAAGATGGGTCGACAGGACGAGCTTTCTTT.

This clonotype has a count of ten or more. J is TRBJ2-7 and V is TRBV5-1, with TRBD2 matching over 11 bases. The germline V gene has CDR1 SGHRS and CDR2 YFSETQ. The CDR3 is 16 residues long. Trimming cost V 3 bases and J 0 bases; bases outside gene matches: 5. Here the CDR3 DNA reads TGCGCCAGCAGCTCGGGACTAGCGGTTAGCTCCTACGAGCAGTACTTC. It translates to CASSSGLAVSSYEQYF.

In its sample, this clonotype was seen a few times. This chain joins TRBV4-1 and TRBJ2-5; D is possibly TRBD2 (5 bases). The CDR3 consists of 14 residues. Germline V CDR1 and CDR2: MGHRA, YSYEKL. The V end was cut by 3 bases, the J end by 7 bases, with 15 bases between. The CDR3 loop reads CASSQPIGVVTQYF. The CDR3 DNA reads TGCGCCAGCAGCCAGCCGATCGGGGTCGTGACCCAGTACTTC.

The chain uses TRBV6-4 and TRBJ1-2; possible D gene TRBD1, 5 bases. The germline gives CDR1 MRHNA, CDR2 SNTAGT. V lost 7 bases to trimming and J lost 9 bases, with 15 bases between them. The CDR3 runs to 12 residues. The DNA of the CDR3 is TGTGCCAGCAAATCACTGGGGGGTAGCTACACCTTC. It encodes CASKSLGGSYTF.

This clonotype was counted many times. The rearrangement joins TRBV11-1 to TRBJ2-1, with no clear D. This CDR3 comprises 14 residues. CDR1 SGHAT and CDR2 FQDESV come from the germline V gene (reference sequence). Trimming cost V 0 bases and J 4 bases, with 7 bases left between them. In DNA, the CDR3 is TGTGCCAGCAGCTTAGCGGGAACGTACAATGAGCAGTTCTTC. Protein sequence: CASSLAGTYNEQFF.

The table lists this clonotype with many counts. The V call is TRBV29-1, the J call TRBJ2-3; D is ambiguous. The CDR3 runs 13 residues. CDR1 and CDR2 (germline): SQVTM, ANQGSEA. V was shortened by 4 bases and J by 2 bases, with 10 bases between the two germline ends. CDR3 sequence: CSVVVPVTDTQYF. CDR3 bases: TGCAGCGTTGTGGTCCCGGTCACAGATACGCAGTATTTT.

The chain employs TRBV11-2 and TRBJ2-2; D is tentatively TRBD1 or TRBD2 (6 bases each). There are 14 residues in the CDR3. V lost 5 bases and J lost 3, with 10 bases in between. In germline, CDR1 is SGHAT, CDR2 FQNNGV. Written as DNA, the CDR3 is TGTGCCAGCAGCAATGGGGGGCACACCGGGGAGCTGTTTTTT. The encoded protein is CASSNGGHTGELFF. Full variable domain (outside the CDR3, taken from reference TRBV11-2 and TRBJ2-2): EAGVAQSPRYKIIEKRQSVAFWCNPISGHATLYWYQQILGQGPKLLIQFQNNGVVDDSQLPKDRFSAERLKGVDSTLKIQPAKLEDSAVYLCASSNGGHTGELFFGEGSRLTVL.

The CDR3 sequence is CASSPGLANEQYF. CDR3 sequence (DNA): TGTGCCAGCTCACCAGGGTTGGCTAACGAGCAGTACTTC. The chain has TRBV18 and TRBJ2-7; no reliable D call. With 2 bases removed from V and 5 bases from J, the gap between germline ends came to 10 bases. Germline-derived CDR1 and CDR2 are KGHSH and LQKENI. The CDR3 has 13 residues.

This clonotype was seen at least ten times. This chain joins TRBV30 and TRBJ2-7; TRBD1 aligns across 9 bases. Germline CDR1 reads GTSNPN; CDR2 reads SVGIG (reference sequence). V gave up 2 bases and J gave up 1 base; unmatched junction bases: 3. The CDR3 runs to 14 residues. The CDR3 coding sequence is TGTGCCTGGAGTTCCGGGACAGGGTCCTACGAGCAGTACTTC. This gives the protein CAWSSGTGSYEQYF.